This T cell receptor (beta chain) was obtained from a study of siplizumab effects on memory and regulatory T cells. Study findings and constraints: Proliferating clones, CD4+ or CD8+, lacked an assignable naive or memory phenotype in roughly 80-97% of cases.

This clone was observed once. The antigen is not known. Germline V CDR1 and CDR2: MNHNY, SVGAGI (reference sequence). V dropped 1 base and J dropped 3 bases, with 13 bases sitting between them. The CDR3 totals 16 residues. TCR templates numbering approximately 9.3 x 10^4 were assayed per sample. Profiled with immunoSEQ multiplex PCR; TCRdb holds only in-frame clones, not every one. The data show over 65,000 clones, with around 93% seen just once and 4.5% to 5% held by the top ten. This sequence originates from a human donor in good health. The chain employs TRBV6-6 and TRBJ1-5; D is possibly TRBD1 (5 bases). The sequencing input was CD8+ T cells sorted from blood. Written as DNA, the CDR3 is TGTGCCAGCAGTTACTGGGGCGACGGTAACAATCAGCCCCAGCATTTT. Translated: CASSYWGDGNNQPQHF.